Shown below are 2 T cell receptor beta chains from a single sample sequenced in a study of identical twins. TCRdb processed the 5' RACE reads anew with MiXCR; each CDR3 protein has one entry. Of 500,000 to 600,000 distinct CDR3 sequences in the sample, 22% were seen once. The data also belong to a second study, concerning T cells expressing NK-cell markers.

Input material: CD4+ T cells sorted from blood. These receptors were taken from a woman under 30 in good health.

The table lists this clonotype with a few counts. J is TRBJ2-3 and V is TRBV25-1, with 7 bases aligning to TRBD2. Per the germline V gene, CDR1 is MGHDK and CDR2 is SYGVNS. V dropped 1 base and J dropped 4; count of bases not matched to a gene: 5. This CDR3 has 15 residues. The CDR3 here is CASSESGTKADTQYF. The DNA of the CDR3 is TGTGCCAGCAGTGAATCCGGGACTAAAGCAGATACGCAGTATTTT.

The chain has TRBV6-1 and TRBJ2-7, with 7 bases fitting TRBD2. The CDR3 totals 16 residues. Germline V CDR1 and CDR2: MNHNS, SASEGT. The trim removed 6 bases at V and 4 bases at J, leaving 15 bases unmatched. This chain's CDR3 is CASSPIRGGGRYEQYF. The CDR3 nucleotides read TGTGCCAGCAGCCCTATACGCGGCGGGGGTCGGTACGAGCAGTACTTC.